Following are 7 T cell receptor beta chains from one sample sequenced in a study of blood T cell repertoires in COVID-19. Data came from immunoSEQ multiplex PCR; TCRdb stores just in-frame clones and leaves some out. The sample carries 200,000 to 250,000 clones, about 88% recorded once. The sequencing sample was made of peripheral blood. These receptors came from a woman in her fifties or sixties with COVID-19, enrolled during active disease.

The V gene is TRBV6-5, the J gene TRBJ2-1; tentative D call: TRBD1 (5 bases). V shed 5 bases and J shed 10 bases, with 9 bases lying between them. This CDR3 comprises 11 residues. CDR1 is MNHEY, CDR2 SVGAGI, per germline. This CDR3 is CASSQGLEQFF. CDR3 sequence (DNA): TGTGCCAGCAGTCAGGGTTTGGAGCAGTTCTTC.

The chain couples TRBV5-1 to TRBJ2-6; D might be TRBD1 (6 bases). V shed 4 bases and J shed 0 bases, with 11 bases lying between them. CDR3 length: 16 residues. Germline V gives CDR1 SGHRS, CDR2 YFSETQ. CDR3: CASSPQGSSGANVLTF. In DNA form, the CDR3 reads TGCGCCAGCAGCCCCCAGGGGAGCTCTGGGGCCAACGTCCTGACTTTC. The variable domain in full, completed from reference TRBV5-1 and TRBJ2-6, reads KAGVTQTPRYLIKTRGQQVTLSCSPISGHRSVSWYQQTPGQGLQFLFEYFSETQRNKGNFPGRFSGRQFSNSRSEMNVSTLELGDSALYLCASSPQGSSGANVLTFGAGSRLTVL.

V usage is TRBV28 and J usage is TRBJ2-7, with 10 bases matching TRBD1. V lost 3 bases to trimming and J lost 2 bases; unmatched junction nucleotides: 4. The germline V gene has CDR1 MDHEN and CDR2 SYDVKM. This CDR3 is built from 15 residues. DNA of the CDR3: TGTGCCAGCAGTTTTAGGGGGACAGGGGCCTACGAGCAGTACGTC. As protein: CASSFRGTGAYEQYV.

Only one count was recorded for this clone. The chain carries TRBV4-1 and TRBJ2-3, with D perhaps matching TRBD1 (5 bases). The CDR3 loop spans 13 amino acids. Per germline, CDR1 MGHRA and CDR2 YSYEKL. Trimming stripped 4 bases from V and 8 bases from J, with 13 bases between. CDR3 sequence reads: CASSRRQLGTQYF. The CDR3 coding sequence is TGCGCCAGCAGCCGGCGACAGCTCGGTACGCAGTATTTT.

The V and J genes are TRBV19 and TRBJ1-5; possible D gene TRBD1, 6 bases. CDR3 length equals 15 residues. The V gene lost 8 bases and the J gene lost 6 bases, with 20 bases spanning the gap. CDR1 is LNHDA and CDR2 is SQIVND in the germline V gene (reference sequence). The chain's CDR3 is CASHFTGFGTQPQHF. The CDR3 nucleotides read TGTGCCAGTCATTTTACAGGGTTTGGGACTCAGCCCCAGCATTTT.

CDR3 sequence reads: CASDRGYNEKLFF. The CDR3 DNA reads TGTGCCAGTGACAGGGGGTATAATGAAAAACTGTTTTTT. The J gene is TRBJ1-4, the V gene TRBV6-6, with 9 bases matching TRBD1. J lost 4 bases, V lost 9 bases, and 3 bases had no gene match. CDR3 length: 13 amino acids. Germline lookup yields CDR1 MNHNY and CDR2 SVGAGI (reference sequence).

The chain is built from TRBV21-1 and TRBJ1-3. TRBV21-1 is a pseudogene segment. This CDR3 region has 16 residues. The DNA of the CDR3 is TGTGCCAGCAGCAAAACATTCGGGTCCGGAGGAAACACCATATATTTT. Its protein is CASSKTFGSGGNTIYF.